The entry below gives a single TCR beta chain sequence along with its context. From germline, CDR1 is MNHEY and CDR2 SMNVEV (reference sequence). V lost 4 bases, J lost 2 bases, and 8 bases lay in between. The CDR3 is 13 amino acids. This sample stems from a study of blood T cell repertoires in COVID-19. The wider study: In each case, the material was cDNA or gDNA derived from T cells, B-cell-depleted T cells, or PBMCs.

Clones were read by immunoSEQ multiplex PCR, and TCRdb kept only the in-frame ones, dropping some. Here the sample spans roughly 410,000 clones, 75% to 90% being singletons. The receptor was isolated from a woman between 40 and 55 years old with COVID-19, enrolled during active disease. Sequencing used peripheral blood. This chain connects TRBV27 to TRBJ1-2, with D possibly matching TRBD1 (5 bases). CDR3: CASSYQGNYGYTF. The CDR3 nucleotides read TGTGCCAGCAGTTACCAGGGAAACTATGGCTACACCTTC.